A selection of T cell receptor beta chains follows, all from one sample in a study of T cells after yellow fever vaccination. From the 5' RACE reads, TCRdb called clonotypes with MiXCR, one entry per CDR3 protein. The table lists about 320,000 distinct CDR3 sequences, about 4.5% of them singletons. This specimen consisted of PBMCs, obtained 15 days after the yellow fever booster vaccination. The receptors were sampled from a man aged 18 to 30 who received the YFV17D yellow fever vaccine. Each CDR3 is given with its conserved first and last residue. The D gene is left open where the match is weak. Clone size is shown for a subset of rows, as once, few, many or a class of expanded clone.

v_gene: TRBV5-1; d_gene: TRBD1; abundance: NA; j_gene: TRBJ2-3; CDR3nt: TGCGCCAGCAGCAACGGACAGGCGGAGGATACGCAGTATTTT; CDR3aa: CASSNGQAEDTQYF
v_gene: TRBV27; d_gene: NA; abundance: NA; j_gene: TRBJ2-1; CDR3nt: TGTGCCAGCGGACCGGACCGGACGGTCAGGAATGAGCAGTTCTTC; CDR3aa: CASGPDRTVRNEQFF
v_gene: TRBV24-1; d_gene: NA; abundance: few; j_gene: TRBJ2-2; CDR3nt: TGTGCCACCGGAGGACGGGCGAACACCGGGGAGCTGTTTTTT; CDR3aa: CATGGRANTGELFF
v_gene: TRBV7-9; d_gene: NA; abundance: many; j_gene: TRBJ2-1; CDR3nt: TGTGCCAGCAGCATTCCGGGACGGAGGTCCTACAATGAGCAGTTCTTC; CDR3aa: CASSIPGRRSYNEQFF
v_gene: TRBV15; d_gene: NA; abundance: many; j_gene: TRBJ2-1; CDR3nt: TGTGCCACCAGCCCCAGGGTTTTGGGGGAGCAGTTCTTC; CDR3aa: CATSPRVLGEQFF
v_gene: TRBV6-5; d_gene: NA; abundance: many; j_gene: TRBJ1-2; CDR3nt: TGTGCCAGCAGATCCGGCGATGGCTACACCTTC; CDR3aa: CASRSGDGYTF
v_gene: TRBV7-9; d_gene: NA; abundance: NA; j_gene: TRBJ2-3; CDR3nt: TGTGCCAGCAGCTTTGAGCGCCCACCCCTTTACGGCACAGATACGCAGTATTTT; CDR3aa: CASSFERPPLYGTDTQYF
v_gene: TRBV6-6; d_gene: NA; abundance: many; j_gene: TRBJ2-5; CDR3nt: TGTGCCAGCAGTTACTCAGGTCAAGAGACCCAGTACTTC; CDR3aa: CASSYSGQETQYF
v_gene: TRBV20-1; d_gene: TRBD2; abundance: NA; j_gene: TRBJ2-2; CDR3nt: TGCAGTGCTAGGGTGCGGGGGGGACCCACCCGGGAGCTGTTTTTT; CDR3aa: CSARVRGGPTRELFF
v_gene: TRBV7-2; d_gene: NA; abundance: NA; j_gene: TRBJ2-7; CDR3nt: TGTGCCAGCAGCACCCACGGGAGAGAGCAGTACTTC; CDR3aa: CASSTHGREQYF
v_gene: TRBV6-5; d_gene: NA; abundance: NA; j_gene: TRBJ1-3; CDR3nt: TGTGCCAGCAGCCCGGAGTGGGCAGCCTTGAGCACCATATATTTT; CDR3aa: CASSPEWAALSTIYF
v_gene: TRBV7-9; d_gene: NA; abundance: few; j_gene: TRBJ2-2; CDR3nt: TGTGCCAGCAGCCGTGGGGCGGGCCCTAACACCGGGGAGCTGTTTTTT; CDR3aa: CASSRGAGPNTGELFF